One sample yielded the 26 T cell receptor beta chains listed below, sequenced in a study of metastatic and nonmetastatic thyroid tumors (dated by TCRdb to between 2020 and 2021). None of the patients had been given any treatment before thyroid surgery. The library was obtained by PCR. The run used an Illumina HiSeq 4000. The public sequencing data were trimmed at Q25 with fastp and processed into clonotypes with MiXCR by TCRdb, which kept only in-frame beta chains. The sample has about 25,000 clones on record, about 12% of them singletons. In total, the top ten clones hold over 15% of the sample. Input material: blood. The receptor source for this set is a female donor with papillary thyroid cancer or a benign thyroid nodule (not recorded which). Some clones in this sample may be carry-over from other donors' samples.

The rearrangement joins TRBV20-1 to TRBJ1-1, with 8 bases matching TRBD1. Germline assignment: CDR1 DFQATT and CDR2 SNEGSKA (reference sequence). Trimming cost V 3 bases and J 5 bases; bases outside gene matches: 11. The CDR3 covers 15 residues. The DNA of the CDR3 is TGCAGTGCTAGGAGCCCAACAGGGGGTAGAACTGAAGCTTTCTTT. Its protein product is CSARSPTGGRTEAFF.

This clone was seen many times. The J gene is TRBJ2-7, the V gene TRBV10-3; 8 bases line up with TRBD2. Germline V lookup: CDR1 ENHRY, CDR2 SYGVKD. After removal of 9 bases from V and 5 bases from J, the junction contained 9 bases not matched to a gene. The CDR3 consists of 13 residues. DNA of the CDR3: TGTGCCATAATGAGGACTAGCCCAAACGAGCAGTACTTC. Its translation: CAIMRTSPNEQYF.

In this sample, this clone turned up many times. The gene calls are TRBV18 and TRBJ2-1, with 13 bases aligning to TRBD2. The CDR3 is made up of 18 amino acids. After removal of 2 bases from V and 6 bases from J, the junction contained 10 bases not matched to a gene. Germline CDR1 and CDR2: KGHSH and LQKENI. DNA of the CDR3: TGTGCCAGCTCACCATATTCCATTACTAGCGGGAGGGGCAATGAGCAGTTCTTC. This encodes CASSPYSITSGRGNEQFF.

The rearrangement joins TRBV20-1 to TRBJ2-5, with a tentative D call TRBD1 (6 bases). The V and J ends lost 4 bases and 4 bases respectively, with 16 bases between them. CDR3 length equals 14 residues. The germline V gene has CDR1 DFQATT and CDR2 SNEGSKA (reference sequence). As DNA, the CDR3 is TGCAGTGCTATAAGGGGGTGGGGCCGAGAGACCCAGTACTTC. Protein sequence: CSAIRGWGRETQYF.

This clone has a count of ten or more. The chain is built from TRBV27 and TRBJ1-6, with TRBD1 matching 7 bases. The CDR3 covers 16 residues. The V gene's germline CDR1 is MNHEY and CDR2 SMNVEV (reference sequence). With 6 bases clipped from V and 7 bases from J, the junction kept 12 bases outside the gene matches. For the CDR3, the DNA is TGTGCCAGCAGCCCCGGGACAGTAACGGGGAATTCACCCCTCCACTTT. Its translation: CASSPGTVTGNSPLHF.

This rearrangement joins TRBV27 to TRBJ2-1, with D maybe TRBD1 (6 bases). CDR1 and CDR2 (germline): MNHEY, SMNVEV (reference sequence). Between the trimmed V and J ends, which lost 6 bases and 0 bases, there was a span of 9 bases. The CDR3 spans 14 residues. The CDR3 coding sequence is TGTGCCAGCAGCCGGGACAACTCCTACAATGAGCAGTTCTTC. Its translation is CASSRDNSYNEQFF.

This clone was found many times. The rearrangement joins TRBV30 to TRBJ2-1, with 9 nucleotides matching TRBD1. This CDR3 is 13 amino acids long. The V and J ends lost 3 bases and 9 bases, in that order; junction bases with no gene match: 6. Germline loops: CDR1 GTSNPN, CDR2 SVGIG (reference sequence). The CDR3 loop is CAWSWTGVGEQFF. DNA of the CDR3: TGTGCCTGGAGCTGGACAGGGGTAGGTGAGCAGTTCTTC.

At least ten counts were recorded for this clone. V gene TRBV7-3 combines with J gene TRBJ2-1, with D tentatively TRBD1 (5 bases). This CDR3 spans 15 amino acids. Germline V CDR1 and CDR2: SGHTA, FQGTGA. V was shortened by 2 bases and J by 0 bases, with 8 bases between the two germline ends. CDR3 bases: TGTGCCAGCAGCTTAGGGGCAGGCTCCTACAATGAGCAGTTCTTC. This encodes CASSLGAGSYNEQFF.

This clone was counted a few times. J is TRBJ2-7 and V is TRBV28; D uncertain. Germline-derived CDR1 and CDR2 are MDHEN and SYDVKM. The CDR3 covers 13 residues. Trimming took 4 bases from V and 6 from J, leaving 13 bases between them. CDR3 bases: TGTGCCAGCAGTTCCACTTCGTTATTCGAGCAGTACTTC. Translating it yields CASSSTSLFEQYF.

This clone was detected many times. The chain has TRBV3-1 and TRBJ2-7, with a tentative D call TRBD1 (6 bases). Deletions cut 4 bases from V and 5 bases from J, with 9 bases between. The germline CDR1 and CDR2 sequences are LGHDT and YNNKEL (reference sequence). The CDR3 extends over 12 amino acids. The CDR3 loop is CASSPRGDEQYF. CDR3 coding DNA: TGTGCCAGCAGCCCCAGGGGCGACGAGCAGTACTTC.

In DNA form, the CDR3 reads TGTGCCAGCAGGAACCCGGGGCAGGGATCCTACGAGCAGTACTTC. Its protein is CASRNPGQGSYEQYF. The chain combines TRBV7-2 with TRBJ2-7; D tentatively fits TRBD1 or TRBD2 (5 bases each). Germline CDR1 and CDR2: SGHTA and FQGNSA. The CDR3 runs 15 residues. Between the trimmed V and J ends, which lost 6 bases and 1 base, there was a span of 16 bases. Combining the CDR3 with reference TRBV7-2 and TRBJ2-7 gives the whole variable domain GAGVSQSPSNKVTEKGKDVELRCDPISGHTALYWYRQSLGQGLEFLIYFQGNSAPDKSGLPSDRFSAERTGGSVSTLTIQRTQQEDSAVYLCASRNPGQGSYEQYFGPGTRLTVT.

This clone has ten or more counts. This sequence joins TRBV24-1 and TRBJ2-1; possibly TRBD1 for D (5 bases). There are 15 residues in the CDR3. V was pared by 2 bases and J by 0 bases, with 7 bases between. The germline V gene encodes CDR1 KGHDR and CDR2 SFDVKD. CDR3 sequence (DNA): TGTGCCACCAGTGATTACAGGAGCTCCTACAATGAGCAGTTCTTC. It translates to CATSDYRSSYNEQFF.

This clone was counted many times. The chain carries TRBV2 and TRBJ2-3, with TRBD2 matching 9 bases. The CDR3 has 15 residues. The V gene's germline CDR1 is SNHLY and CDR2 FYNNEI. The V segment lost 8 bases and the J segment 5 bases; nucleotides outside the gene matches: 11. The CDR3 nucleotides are TGTGCCAGCTTGGGTGGTAGCGGGAGCGGAGATACGCAGTATTTT. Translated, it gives CASLGGSGSGDTQYF.

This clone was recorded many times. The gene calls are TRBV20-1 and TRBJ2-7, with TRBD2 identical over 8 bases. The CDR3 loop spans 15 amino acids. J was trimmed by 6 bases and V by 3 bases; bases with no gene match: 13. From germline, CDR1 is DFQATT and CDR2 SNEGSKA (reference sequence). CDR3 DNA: TGCAGTGCTAGGGAACTAGCGGTCCGTAGCAGCGAGCAGTACTTC. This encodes CSARELAVRSSEQYF.

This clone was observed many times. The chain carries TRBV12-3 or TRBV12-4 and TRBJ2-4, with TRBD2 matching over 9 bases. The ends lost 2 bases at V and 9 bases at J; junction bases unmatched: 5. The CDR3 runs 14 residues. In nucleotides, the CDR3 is TGTGCCAGCAGTTTATGGGCTAGCGGGACCATTCAGTACTTC. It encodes CASSLWASGTIQYF.

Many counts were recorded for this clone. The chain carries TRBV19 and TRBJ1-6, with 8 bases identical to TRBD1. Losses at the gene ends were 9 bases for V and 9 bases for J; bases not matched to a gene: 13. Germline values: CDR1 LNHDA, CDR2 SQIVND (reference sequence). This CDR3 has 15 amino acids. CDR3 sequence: CASQIRDRRGSPLHF. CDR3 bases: TGTGCCAGCCAGATCCGGGACAGGCGTGGTTCACCCCTCCACTTT.

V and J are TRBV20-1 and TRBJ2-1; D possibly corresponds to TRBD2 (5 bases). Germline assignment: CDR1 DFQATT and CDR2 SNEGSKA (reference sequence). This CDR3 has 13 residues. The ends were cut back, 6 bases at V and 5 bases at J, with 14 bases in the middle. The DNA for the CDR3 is TGCAGTGCCTTGTCTAGCCGTAACAATGAGCAGTTCTTC. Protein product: CSALSSRNNEQFF.

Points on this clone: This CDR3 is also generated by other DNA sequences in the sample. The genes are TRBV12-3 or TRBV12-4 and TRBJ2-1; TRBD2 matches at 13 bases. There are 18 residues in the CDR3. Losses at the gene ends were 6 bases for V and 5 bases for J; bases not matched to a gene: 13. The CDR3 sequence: CASSPLPPGLAGDNEQFF. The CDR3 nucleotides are TGTGCCAGCAGCCCTTTGCCCCCTGGACTAGCGGGAGACAATGAGCAGTTCTTC.

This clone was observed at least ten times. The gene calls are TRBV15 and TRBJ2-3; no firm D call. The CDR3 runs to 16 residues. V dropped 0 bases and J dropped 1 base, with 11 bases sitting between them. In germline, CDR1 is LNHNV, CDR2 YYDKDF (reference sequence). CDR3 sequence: CATSRESRVGTDTQYF. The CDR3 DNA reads TGTGCCACCAGCAGAGAAAGCAGAGTGGGCACAGATACGCAGTATTTT.

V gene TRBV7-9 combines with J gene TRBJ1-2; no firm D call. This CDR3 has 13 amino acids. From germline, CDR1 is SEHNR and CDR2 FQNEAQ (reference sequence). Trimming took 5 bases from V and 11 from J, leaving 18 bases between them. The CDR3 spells CASSIEQSVGYTF. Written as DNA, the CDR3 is TGTGCCAGCAGCATAGAACAGAGCGTAGGTTACACCTTC.

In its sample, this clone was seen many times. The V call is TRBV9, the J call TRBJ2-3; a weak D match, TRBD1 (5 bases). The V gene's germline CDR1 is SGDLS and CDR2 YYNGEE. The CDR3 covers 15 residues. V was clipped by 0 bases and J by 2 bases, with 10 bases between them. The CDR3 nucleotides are TGTGCCAGCAGCGTAGTTGGACATACCACAGATACGCAGTATTTT. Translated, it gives CASSVVGHTTDTQYF.

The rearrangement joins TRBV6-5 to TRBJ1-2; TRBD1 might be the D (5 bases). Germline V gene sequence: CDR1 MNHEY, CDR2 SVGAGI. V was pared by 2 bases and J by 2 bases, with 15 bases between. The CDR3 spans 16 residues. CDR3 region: CASSYSRWGGNYGYTF. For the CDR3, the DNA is TGTGCCAGCAGTTACAGCCGTTGGGGGGGGAACTATGGCTACACCTTC.

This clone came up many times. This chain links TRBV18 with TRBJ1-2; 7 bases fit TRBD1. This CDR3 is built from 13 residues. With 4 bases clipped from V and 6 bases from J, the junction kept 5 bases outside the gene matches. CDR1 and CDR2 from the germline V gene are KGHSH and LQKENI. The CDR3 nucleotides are TGTGCCAGCTCACTAAACGACAGGGATGGCTACACCTTC. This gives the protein CASSLNDRDGYTF. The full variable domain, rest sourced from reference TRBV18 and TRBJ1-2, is NAGVMQNPRHLVRRRGQEARLRCSPMKGHSHVYWYRQLPEEGLKFMVYLQKENIIDESGMPKERFSAEFPKEGPSILRIQQVVRGDSAAYFCASSLNDRDGYTFGSGTRLTVV.

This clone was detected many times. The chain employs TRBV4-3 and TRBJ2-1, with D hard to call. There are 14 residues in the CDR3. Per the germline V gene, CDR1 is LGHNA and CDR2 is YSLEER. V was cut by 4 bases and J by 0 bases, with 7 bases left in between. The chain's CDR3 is CASSPETSYNEQFF. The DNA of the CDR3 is TGCGCCAGCAGCCCCGAGACCTCCTACAATGAGCAGTTCTTC.

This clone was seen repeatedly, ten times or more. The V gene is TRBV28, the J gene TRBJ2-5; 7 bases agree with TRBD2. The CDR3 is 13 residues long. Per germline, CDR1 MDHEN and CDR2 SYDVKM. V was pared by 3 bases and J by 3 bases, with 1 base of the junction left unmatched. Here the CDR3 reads CASSFLAEETQYF. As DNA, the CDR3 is TGTGCCAGCAGTTTCCTAGCGGAAGAGACCCAGTACTTC.

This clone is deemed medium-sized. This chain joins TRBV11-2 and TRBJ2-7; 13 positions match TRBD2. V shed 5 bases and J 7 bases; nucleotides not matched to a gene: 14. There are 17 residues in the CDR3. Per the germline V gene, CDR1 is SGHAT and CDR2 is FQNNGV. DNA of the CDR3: TGTGCCAGCAGCGTCCCCCTCAGGACTAGCGGGAGTTGGGAGCAGTACTTC. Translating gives CASSVPLRTSGSWEQYF.